This T cell receptor beta chain was recovered during a study of T-cell reconstitution after alpha-beta-depleted transplantation in children. The CDR3 runs to 13 residues. Trimming stripped 0 bases from V and 4 bases from J, with 7 bases between. Germline V lookup: CDR1 LGHNA, CDR2 YSLEER. The authors prepared the TCRbeta library with unique molecular identifiers. Using its own MiXCR run on the PCR reads, TCRdb lists one record per CDR3 protein. The table has about half a million distinct CDR3 sequences, 9.5% to 15% seen once. This chain connects TRBV4-3 to TRBJ2-7, with TRBD1 as a possible D gene (5 bases). This TCR derives from a human donor who donated a stem cell graft to a child with combined immunodeficiency. This material consisted of PBMCs from the stem cell graft donor, taken from the stem cell graft. The chain's CDR3 is CASSQDKGYEQYF. In nucleotides, the CDR3 is TGCGCCAGCAGCCAAGACAAGGGGTACGAGCAGTACTTC.